These 2 T cell receptor beta chains came from one sample sequenced in a study of T cell changes during pregnancy in multiple sclerosis. Sequencing used immunoSEQ multiplex PCR; TCRdb keeps in-frame clones, though not all of them. The data show roughly 93,000 clones, with 85% to 95% seen just once and approximately 1.9% held by the top ten. The source material was peripheral blood, sampled after pregnancy. These receptors were obtained from a female donor with multiple sclerosis, enrolled in a pregnancy study.

This chain links TRBV2 with TRBJ2-5; D ambiguous. The CDR3 runs to 13 residues. Germline V gene lookup returns CDR1 SNHLY and CDR2 FYNNEI. Trimming stripped 7 bases from V and 5 bases from J, with 14 bases between. Here the CDR3 reads CASNPRLGETQYF. For the CDR3, the DNA is TGTGCCAGCAACCCCAGGCTTGGGGAGACCCAGTACTTC.

The chain uses TRBV5-4 and TRBJ2-3, with D possibly TRBD1 on 6 matching bases. The CDR3 totals 17 residues. V lost 3 bases and J lost 1, with 18 bases in between. Germline values: CDR1 SGHNT, CDR2 YYREEE (reference sequence). The CDR3 reads CASSSGKDRFGTDTQYF. CDR3 sequence (DNA): TGTGCCAGCAGCTCGGGAAAAGACAGGTTCGGCACAGATACGCAGTATTTT.